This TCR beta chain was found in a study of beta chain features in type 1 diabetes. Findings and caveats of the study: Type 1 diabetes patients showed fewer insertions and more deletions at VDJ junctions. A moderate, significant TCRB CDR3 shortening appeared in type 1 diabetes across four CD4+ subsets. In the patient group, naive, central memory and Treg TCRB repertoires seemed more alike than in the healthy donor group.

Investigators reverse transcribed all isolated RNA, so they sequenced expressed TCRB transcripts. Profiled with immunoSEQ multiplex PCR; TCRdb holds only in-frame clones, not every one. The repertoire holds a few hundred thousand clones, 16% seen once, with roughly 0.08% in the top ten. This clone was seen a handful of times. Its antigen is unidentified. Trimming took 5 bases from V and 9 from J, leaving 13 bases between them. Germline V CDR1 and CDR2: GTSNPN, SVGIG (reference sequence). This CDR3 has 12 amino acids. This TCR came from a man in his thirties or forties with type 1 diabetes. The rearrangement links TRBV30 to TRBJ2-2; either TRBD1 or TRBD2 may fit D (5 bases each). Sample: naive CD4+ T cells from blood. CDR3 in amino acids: CAWGDARRELFF. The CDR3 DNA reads TGTGCCTGGGGGGACGCAAGGAGGGAGCTGTTTTTT. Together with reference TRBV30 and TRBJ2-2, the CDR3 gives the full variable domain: SQTIHQWPATLVQPVGSPLSLECTVEGTSNPNLYWYRQAAGRGLQLLFYSVGIGQISSEVPQNLSASRPQDRQFILSSKKLLLSDSGFYLCAWGDARRELFFGEGSRLTVL.